The sequence of this T cell receptor (beta chain) was determined in a study of OX40 agonist ivuxolimab in advanced cancers. Germline V gives CDR1 SNHLY, CDR2 FYNNEI. V was shortened by 6 bases and J by 2 bases, with 10 bases between the two germline ends. This CDR3 has 13 amino acids. Libraries were prepared by immunoSEQ multiplex PCR; TCRdb keeps only in-frame clonotypes and omits some of them. This repertoire shows 77,000 or so clones, approximately 89% found once; its top ten account for approximately 0.63%. Sequencing was performed on CD4+ or CD8+ T cells sorted from blood, taken in a trial of the OX40 agonist ivuxolimab. This chain joins TRBV2 and TRBJ1-2; TRBD1 might be the D (5 bases). The source is an adult with an advanced solid tumor such as melanoma, head and neck, liver or kidney cancer. CDR3 coding DNA: TGTGCCAGCAGCCTGGGGGGAAACTATGGCTACACCTTC. It specifies CASSLGGNYGYTF. The variable domain in full, with the rest retrieved from reference TRBV2 and TRBJ1-2, is EPEVTQTPSHQVTQMGQEVILRCVPISNHLYFYWYRQILGQKVEFLVSFYNNEISEKSEIFDDQFSVERPDGSNFTLKIRSTKLEDSAMYFCASSLGGNYGYTFGSGTRLTVV.